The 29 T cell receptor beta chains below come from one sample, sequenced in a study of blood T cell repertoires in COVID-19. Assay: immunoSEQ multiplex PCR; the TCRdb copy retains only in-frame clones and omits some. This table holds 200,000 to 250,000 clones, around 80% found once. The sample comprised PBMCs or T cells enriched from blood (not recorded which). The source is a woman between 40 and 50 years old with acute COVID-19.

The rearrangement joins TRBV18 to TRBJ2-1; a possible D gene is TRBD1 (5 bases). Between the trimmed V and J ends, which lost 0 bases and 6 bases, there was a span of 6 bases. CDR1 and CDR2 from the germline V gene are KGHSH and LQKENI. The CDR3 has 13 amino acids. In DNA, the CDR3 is TGTGCCAGCTCACCACCAGGGGCCAATGAGCAGTTCTTC. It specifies CASSPPGANEQFF.

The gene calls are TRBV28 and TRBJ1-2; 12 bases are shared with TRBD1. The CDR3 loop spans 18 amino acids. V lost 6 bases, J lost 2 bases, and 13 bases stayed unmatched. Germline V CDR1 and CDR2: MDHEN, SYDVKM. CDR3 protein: CASRIGLGTGGDNYGYTF. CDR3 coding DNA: TGTGCCAGCAGGATAGGACTCGGGACAGGGGGCGACAACTATGGCTACACCTTC.

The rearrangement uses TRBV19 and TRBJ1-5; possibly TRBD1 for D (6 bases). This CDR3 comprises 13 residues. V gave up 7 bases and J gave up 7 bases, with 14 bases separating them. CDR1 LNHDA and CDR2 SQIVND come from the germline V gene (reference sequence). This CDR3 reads CASTRGIGQPQHF. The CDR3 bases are TGTGCCAGTACGAGGGGGATAGGGCAGCCCCAGCATTTT.

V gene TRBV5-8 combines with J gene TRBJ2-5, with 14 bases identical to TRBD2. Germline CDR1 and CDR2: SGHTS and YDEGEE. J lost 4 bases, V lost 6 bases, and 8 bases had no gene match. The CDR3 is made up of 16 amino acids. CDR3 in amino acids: CASTPRGLAGVETQYF. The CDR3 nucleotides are TGTGCCAGCACCCCGAGGGGACTAGCGGGGGTAGAGACCCAGTACTTC. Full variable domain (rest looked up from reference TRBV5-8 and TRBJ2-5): EAGVTQSPTHLIKTRGQQATLRCSPISGHTSVYWYQQALGLGLQFLLWYDEGEERNRGNFPPRFSGRQFPNYSSELNVNALELEDSALYLCASTPRGLAGVETQYFGPGTRLLVL.

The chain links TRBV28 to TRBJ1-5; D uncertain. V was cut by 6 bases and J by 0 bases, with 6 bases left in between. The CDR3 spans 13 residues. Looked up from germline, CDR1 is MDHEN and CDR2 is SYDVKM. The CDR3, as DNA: TGTGCCAGCAGCCTTAATAGCAATCAGCCCCAGCATTTT. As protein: CASSLNSNQPQHF.

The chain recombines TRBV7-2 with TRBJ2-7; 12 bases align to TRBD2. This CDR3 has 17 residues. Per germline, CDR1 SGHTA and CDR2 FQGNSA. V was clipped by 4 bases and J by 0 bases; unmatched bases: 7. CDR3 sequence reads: CASSSLAGGHSSYEQYF. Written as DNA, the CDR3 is TGTGCCAGCAGCTCACTAGCGGGGGGCCACAGCTCCTACGAGCAGTACTTC.

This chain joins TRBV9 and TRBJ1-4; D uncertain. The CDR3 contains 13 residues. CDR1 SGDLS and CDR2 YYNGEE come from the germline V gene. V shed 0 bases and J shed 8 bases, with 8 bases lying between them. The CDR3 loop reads CASSVVDGEKLFF. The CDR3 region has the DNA TGTGCCAGCAGCGTAGTCGACGGGGAAAAACTGTTTTTT. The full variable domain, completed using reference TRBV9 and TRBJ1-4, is DSGVTQTPKHLITATGQRVTLRCSPRSGDLSVYWYQQSLDQGLQFLIQYYNGEERAKGNILERFSAQQFPDLHSELNLSSLELGDSALYFCASSVVDGEKLFFGSGTQLSVL.

CDR3 sequence: CASMARVREKLFF. In DNA, the CDR3 is TGTGCCAGCATGGCCAGGGTGCGCGAAAAACTGTTTTTT. The rearrangement uses TRBV27 and TRBJ1-4, with a possible D match to TRBD1 (5 bases). The V gene's germline CDR1 is MNHEY and CDR2 SMNVEV (reference sequence). V lost 7 bases and J lost 8, with 14 bases in between. The length of the CDR3 is 13 residues.

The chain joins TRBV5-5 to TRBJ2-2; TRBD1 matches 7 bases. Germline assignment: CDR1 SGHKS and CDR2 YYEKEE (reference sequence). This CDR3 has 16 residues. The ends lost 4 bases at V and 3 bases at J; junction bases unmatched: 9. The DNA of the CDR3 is TGTGCCAGCAGCCAGAGAGGGACAGCAGACACCGGGGAGCTGTTTTTT. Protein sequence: CASSQRGTADTGELFF.

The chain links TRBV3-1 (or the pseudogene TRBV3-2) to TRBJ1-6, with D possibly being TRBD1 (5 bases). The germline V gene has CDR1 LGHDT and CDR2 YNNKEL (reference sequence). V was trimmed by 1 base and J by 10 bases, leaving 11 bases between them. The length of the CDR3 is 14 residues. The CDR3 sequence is CASSQAGAESPLHF. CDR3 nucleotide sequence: TGTGCCAGCAGCCAAGCTGGGGCTGAATCACCCCTCCACTTT.

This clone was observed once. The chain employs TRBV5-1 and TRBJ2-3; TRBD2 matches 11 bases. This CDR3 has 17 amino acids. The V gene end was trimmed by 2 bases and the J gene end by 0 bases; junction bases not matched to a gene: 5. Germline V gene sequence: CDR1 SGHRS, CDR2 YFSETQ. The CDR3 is CASSFIRLAGSTDTQYF. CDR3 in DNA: TGCGCCAGCAGCTTCATCCGACTAGCGGGAAGCACAGATACGCAGTATTTT.

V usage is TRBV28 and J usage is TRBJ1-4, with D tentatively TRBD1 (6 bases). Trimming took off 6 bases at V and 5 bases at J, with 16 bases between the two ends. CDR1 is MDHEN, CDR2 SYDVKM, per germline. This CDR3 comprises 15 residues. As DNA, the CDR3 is TGTGCCAGCAGGCAACAGGGAAGGACAAATGAAAAACTGTTTTTT. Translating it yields CASRQQGRTNEKLFF.

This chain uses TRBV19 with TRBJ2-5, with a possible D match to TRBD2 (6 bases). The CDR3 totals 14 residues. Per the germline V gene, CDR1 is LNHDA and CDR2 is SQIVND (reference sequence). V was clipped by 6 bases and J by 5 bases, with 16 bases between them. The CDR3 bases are TGTGCCAGTAGCGGGGGACCCTTCGGGGAGACCCAGTACTTC. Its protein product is CASSGGPFGETQYF.

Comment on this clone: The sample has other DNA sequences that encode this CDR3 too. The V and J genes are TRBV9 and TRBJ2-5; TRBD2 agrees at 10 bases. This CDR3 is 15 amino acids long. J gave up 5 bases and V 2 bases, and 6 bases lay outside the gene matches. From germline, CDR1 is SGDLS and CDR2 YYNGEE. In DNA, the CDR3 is TGTGCCAGCAGCGTCGGAGCGGGAGGGCCGGAGACCCAGTACTTC. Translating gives CASSVGAGGPETQYF.

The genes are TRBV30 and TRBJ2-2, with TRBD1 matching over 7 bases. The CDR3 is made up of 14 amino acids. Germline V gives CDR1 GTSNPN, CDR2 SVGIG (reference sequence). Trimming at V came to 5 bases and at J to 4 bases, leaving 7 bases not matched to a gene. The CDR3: CAWGRQGSTGELFF. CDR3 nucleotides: TGTGCCTGGGGTAGACAGGGTAGCACCGGGGAGCTGTTTTTT.

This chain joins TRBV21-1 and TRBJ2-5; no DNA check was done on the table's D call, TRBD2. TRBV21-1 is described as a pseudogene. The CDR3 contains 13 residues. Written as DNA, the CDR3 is TGTGCCAGCAGCAATGCACGGGAAGAGACCCAGTACTTC. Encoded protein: CASSNAREETQYF.

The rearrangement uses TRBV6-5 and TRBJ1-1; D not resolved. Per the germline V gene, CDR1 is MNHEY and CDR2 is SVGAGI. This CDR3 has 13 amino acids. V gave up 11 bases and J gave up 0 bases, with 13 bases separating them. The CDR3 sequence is CASGVGVNTEAFF. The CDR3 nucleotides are TGTGCCTCTGGGGTCGGGGTGAACACTGAAGCTTTCTTT.

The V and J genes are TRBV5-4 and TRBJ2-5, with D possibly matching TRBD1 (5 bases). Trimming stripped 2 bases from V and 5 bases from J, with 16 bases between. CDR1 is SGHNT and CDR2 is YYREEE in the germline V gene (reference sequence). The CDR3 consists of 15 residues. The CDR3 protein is CASSLESGRAETQYF. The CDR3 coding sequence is TGTGCCAGCAGCTTAGAGTCTGGCAGGGCTGAGACCCAGTACTTC.

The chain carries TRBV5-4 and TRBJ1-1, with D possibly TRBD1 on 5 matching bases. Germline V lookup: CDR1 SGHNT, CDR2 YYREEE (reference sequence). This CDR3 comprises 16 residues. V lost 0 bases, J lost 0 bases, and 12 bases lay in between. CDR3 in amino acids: CASSLAKRDLNTEAFF. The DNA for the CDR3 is TGTGCCAGCAGCTTGGCCAAACGGGACTTGAACACTGAAGCTTTCTTT.

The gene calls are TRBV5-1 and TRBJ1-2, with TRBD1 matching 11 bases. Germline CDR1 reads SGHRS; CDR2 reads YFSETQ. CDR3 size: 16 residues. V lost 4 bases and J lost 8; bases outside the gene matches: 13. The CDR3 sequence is CASSRPGQGEFHGYTF. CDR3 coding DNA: TGCGCCAGCAGCCGACCGGGACAGGGGGAATTCCACGGCTACACCTTC.

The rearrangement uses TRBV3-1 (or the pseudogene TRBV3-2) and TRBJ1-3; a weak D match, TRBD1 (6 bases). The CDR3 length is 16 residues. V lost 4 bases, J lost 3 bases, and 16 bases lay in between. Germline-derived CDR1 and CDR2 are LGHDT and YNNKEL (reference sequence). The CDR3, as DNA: TGTGCCAGCAGCCGGCAACGGGGGGCGGATGGAAACACCATATATTTT. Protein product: CASSRQRGADGNTIYF.

CDR3 sequence (DNA): TGTGCCAGCAGTCATAGCCGGGACAGGGGGTACGAGCAGTACTTC. Translated, it gives CASSHSRDRGYEQYF. The V gene is TRBV27, the J gene TRBJ2-7; TRBD1 agrees at 11 bases. With 5 bases clipped from V and 4 bases from J, the junction kept 7 bases outside the gene matches. This CDR3 spans 15 amino acids. The germline CDR1 and CDR2 sequences are MNHEY and SMNVEV (reference sequence).

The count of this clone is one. CDR3 nucleotide sequence: TGTGCCAGCAGCCAATTGGGGTGGGGCTGGGGATCAACCACTGTTTACGAGCAGTACTTC. This sequence encodes CASSQLGWGWGSTTVYEQYF. The V call is TRBV3-1 (or the pseudogene TRBV3-2), the J call TRBJ2-7, with D perhaps TRBD1 (5 bases). Germline V gives CDR1 LGHDT, CDR2 YNNKEL (reference sequence). V lost 2 bases and J lost 4, with 30 bases in between. The CDR3 consists of 20 residues.

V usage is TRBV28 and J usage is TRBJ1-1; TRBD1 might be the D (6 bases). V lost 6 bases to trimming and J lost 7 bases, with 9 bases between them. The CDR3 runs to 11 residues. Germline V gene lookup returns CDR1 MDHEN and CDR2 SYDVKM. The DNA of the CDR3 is TGTGCCAGCAGCGGGACACTTGAAGCTTTCTTT. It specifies CASSGTLEAFF.

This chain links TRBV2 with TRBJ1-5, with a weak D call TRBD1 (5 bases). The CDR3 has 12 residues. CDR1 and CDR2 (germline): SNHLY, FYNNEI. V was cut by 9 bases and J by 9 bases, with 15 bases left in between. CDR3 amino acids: CASDSNGGPQHF. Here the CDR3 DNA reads TGTGCCAGTGATTCGAACGGGGGGCCCCAGCATTTT.

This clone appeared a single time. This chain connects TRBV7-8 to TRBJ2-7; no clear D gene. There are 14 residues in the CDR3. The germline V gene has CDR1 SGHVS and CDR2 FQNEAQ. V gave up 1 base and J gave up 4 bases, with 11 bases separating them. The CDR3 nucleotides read TGTGCCAGCAGCTTAGGGGCCAGCCAGTACGAGCAGTACTTC. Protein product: CASSLGASQYEQYF.

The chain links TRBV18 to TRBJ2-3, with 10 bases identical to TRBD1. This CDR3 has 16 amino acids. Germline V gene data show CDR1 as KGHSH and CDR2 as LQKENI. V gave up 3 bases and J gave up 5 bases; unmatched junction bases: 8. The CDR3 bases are TGTGCCAGCTCACCCCGGGACAGGGGATTCAAAGATACGCAGTATTTT. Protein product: CASSPRDRGFKDTQYF. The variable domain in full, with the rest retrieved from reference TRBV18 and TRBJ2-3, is NAGVMQNPRHLVRRRGQEARLRCSPMKGHSHVYWYRQLPEEGLKFMVYLQKENIIDESGMPKERFSAEFPKEGPSILRIQQVVRGDSAAYFCASSPRDRGFKDTQYFGPGTRLTVL.

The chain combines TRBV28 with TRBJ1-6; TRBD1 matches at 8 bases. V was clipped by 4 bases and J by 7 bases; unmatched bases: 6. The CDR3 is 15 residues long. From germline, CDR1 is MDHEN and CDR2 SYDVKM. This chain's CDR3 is CASSSATGVNSPLHF. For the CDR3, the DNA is TGTGCCAGCAGTTCAGCGACAGGGGTCAATTCACCCCTCCACTTT.

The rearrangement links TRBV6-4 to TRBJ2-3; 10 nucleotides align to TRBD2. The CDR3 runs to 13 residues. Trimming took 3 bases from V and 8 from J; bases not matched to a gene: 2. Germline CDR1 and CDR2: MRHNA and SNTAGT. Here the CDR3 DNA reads TGTGCCAGCAGTGAACTAGCGGGGACTACGCAGTATTTT. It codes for CASSELAGTTQYF.